These T cell receptor beta chains were read from a single sample in a study of vaccination and CD4 T cells after COVID-19. TCRdb analysed the PCR reads with MiXCR anew, one entry per CDR3 protein. The repertoire holds roughly 9,900 distinct CDR3 sequences, with 50% to 65% as singletons. Their recognized antigens are unknown. Material: CD4+ T cells from blood, cultured in vitro. The origin of the receptors is a human donor who had recovered from COVID-19. The CDR3 runs from the conserved cysteine through the conserved F or W. A D gene is named only where the DNA matches it firmly. Clone size appears in some rows only: once, few, many, or a class for an expanded clone.

V gene	CDR3 length	clone size	D gene	J gene	CDR3 DNA	CDR3 protein
TRBV7-2	18	-	TRBD1	TRBJ2-2	TGTGCCAGCAGCTTAGACATTCCAGGGGGCGGAGGTAGCGGGGAGCTGTTTTTT	CASSLDIPGGGGSGELFF
TRBV30	11	-	-	TRBJ1-1	TGTGCCTGGGTTACGAACACTGAAGCTTTCTTT	CAWVTNTEAFF
TRBV20-1	17	-	-	TRBJ1-1	TGCAGTGCTAGTGATCGTATATTCTGGGATAAGGACACTGAAGCTTTCTTT	CSASDRIFWDKDTEAFF
TRBV24-1	14	few	TRBD1	TRBJ1-5	TGTGCCACCAGTGATGGAAGGGGACAGCAGCCCCAGCATTTT	CATSDGRGQQPQHF
TRBV6-2/TRBV6-3	13	-	-	TRBJ2-7	TGTGCCAGCAGCTACCGAACTAACTACGAGCAGTACTTC	CASSYRTNYEQYF
TRBV6-5	14	once	-	TRBJ2-7	TGTGCCAGCAGTTCTACTACAACTTCACCAGAGCAGTACTTC	CASSSTTTSPEQYF
TRBV7-9	15	few	TRBD2	TRBJ2-3	TGTGCCAGCAGCTCCGTAGCGGGGGCTACAGATACGCAGTATTTT	CASSSVAGATDTQYF
TRBV20-1	12	-	TRBD1	TRBJ2-7	TGCAGTGCAAGAGACAGGGGCTACGAGCAGTACTTC	CSARDRGYEQYF
TRBV27	18	few	TRBD1	TRBJ2-1	TGTGCCAGCAGTTTACTCCGGACAGGGCAACTTCGGTGCGATGAGCAGTTCTTC	CASSLLRTGQLRCDEQFF
TRBV12-3/TRBV12-4	13	-	-	TRBJ1-5	TGTGCCAGCAGTTTAGTAGGCAATCAGCCCCAGCATTTT	CASSLVGNQPQHF
TRBV12-3/TRBV12-4	14	-	-	TRBJ1-4	TGTGCCAGCAGTTCACAGCTCGGTCTGGAGAAACTGTTTTTT	CASSSQLGLEKLFF
TRBV6-1	14	large	TRBD1	TRBJ2-1	TGTGCCAGCAGCCCACGGACAGGGAGTTTGGTGTGGTTCTTC	CASSPRTGSLVWFF
TRBV12-3/TRBV12-4	14	-	-	TRBJ1-5	TGTGCCAGCAGTCCGGGACGTGTTGATCAGCCCCAGCATTTT	CASSPGRVDQPQHF
TRBV7-7	13	-	-	TRBJ1-1	TGTGCCAGCAGCTTAAAAACGAACACTGAAGCTTTCTTT	CASSLKTNTEAFF
TRBV6-2/TRBV6-3	15	-	TRBD1	TRBJ1-2	TGTGCCAGCAGTTATCGTGACAGGGGGAACTATGGCTACACCTTC	CASSYRDRGNYGYTF
TRBV11-3	16	-	-	TRBJ2-7	TGTGCCAGCAGCTTAGATCGGGGAGGGGGCTCATACGAGCAGTACTTC	CASSLDRGGGSYEQYF
TRBV11-3	16	once	TRBD2	TRBJ2-6	TGTGCCAGCACAGCGGGGGGGTTCTCTGGGGCCAACGTCCTGACTTTC	CASTAGGFSGANVLTF
TRBV11-3	14	-	-	TRBJ2-5	TGTGCCGGCAGCTTGATAGGGTCCGGAGAGACCCAGTACTTC	CAGSLIGSGETQYF
TRBV6-1	14	-	TRBD1	TRBJ2-7	TGTGCCAGCAGGACCGGGACAGGGGGGTACGAGCAGTACTTC	CASRTGTGGYEQYF
TRBV20-1	13	few	TRBD1	TRBJ1-2	TGCAGTGCTGGCGACAGGGCTCGTGGTGGCTACACCTTC	CSAGDRARGGYTF
TRBV19	15	-	-	TRBJ2-2	TGTGCCAGTAGTATCCTTCACGGACAGCGCGGGGAGCTGTTTTTT	CASSILHGQRGELFF
TRBV6-1	13	-	-	TRBJ1-5	TGTGCCAGCACAACAGCCCTCAATCAGCCCCAGCATTTT	CASTTALNQPQHF
TRBV6-1	13	-	-	TRBJ1-5	TGTGCCAGCAACCAACAGTTAAATCAGCCCCAGCATTTT	CASNQQLNQPQHF
TRBV20-1	13	-	-	TRBJ2-3	TGCAGTGCTAGAGGAGCCCTAGCGGATACGCAGTATTTT	CSARGALADTQYF
TRBV14	17	few	TRBD1	TRBJ1-2	TGTGCCAGCAGCCAACTAGGGGACAGGGGACTTAACTATGGCTACACCTTC	CASSQLGDRGLNYGYTF
TRBV6-1	15	few	-	TRBJ1-1	TGTGCCAGCAGAATTTCAATGGCGGGGAACACTGAAGCTTTCTTT	CASRISMAGNTEAFF
TRBV20-1	12	-	TRBD1	TRBJ2-7	TGCAGTGCTAGGGCAGGGGGCTACGAGCAGTACTTC	CSARAGGYEQYF
TRBV4-1	16	-	TRBD1	TRBJ2-2	TGCGCCAGCAGCCCTAGCACAGGGGGCTACACCGGGGAGCTGTTTTTT	CASSPSTGGYTGELFF
TRBV11-3	16	few	-	TRBJ1-1	TGTGCCAGCAGCTTCCAGACGGGCCTAATGAACACTGAAGCTTTCTTT	CASSFQTGLMNTEAFF
TRBV12-3/TRBV12-4	14	few	TRBD1	TRBJ1-2	TGTGCCAGCACTCTGACAGGGATCGACTATGGCTACACCTTC	CASTLTGIDYGYTF
TRBV19	15	-	TRBD1	TRBJ1-1	TGTGCCACTCTTAACAGGGGGCTCTCGAACACTGAAGCTTTCTTT	CATLNRGLSNTEAFF
TRBV6-2/TRBV6-3	14	-	-	TRBJ1-5	TGTGCCAGCAGTAAGATACCGAGGGGTCAGCCCCAGCATTTT	CASSKIPRGQPQHF
TRBV5-1	13	-	-	TRBJ1-5	TGCGCCAGCAGCCACAACGGCAACCAGCCCCAGCATTTT	CASSHNGNQPQHF
TRBV7-9	11	-	TRBD2	TRBJ2-4	TGTACCAGCAGCACCGGACTAGCGGTAGACTTC	CTSSTGLAVDF
TRBV7-2	16	-	-	TRBJ2-7	TGTGCCAGCAGCACTAACCCCCTTTGGCAGAGTGGCGAGCAGTACTTC	CASSTNPLWQSGEQYF
TRBV6-1	15	-	TRBD1	TRBJ1-6	TGTGCCAGCAGGGGCGACAGGGGGCAAGGGTCACCCCTCCACTTT	CASRGDRGQGSPLHF
TRBV18	15	-	TRBD1	TRBJ1-1	TGTGCCAGCTCACCGGCGACAGGGTACAACACTGAAGCTTTCTTT	CASSPATGYNTEAFF
TRBV6-5	16	few	-	TRBJ2-7	TGTGCCAGCAGTTACTCTTTGGGTAGCATGTCCTACGAGCAGTACTTC	CASSYSLGSMSYEQYF
TRBV9	16	-	TRBD1	TRBJ1-2	TGTGCCAGCAGCCCCCGGACAGGGTTGGGAAACTATGGCTACACCTTC	CASSPRTGLGNYGYTF
TRBV12-3/TRBV12-4	13	-	TRBD1	TRBJ1-1	TGTGCCAGCACGCTTGACAGGGCCACTGAAGCTTTCTTT	CASTLDRATEAFF
TRBV2	12	few	TRBD2	TRBJ2-1	TGTGCCAGCAGTGGAAGCGGGGGGGCGCGGTTCTTC	CASSGSGGARFF